The clone carrying this TCR beta chain showed up just a few times. Its antigen is currently unknown. Attachment of unique molecular identifiers was made to individual cDNA molecules. TCRdb re-analysed the 5' RACE reads in MiXCR, keeping a single row per CDR3 protein. The data show around 46,000 distinct CDR3 sequences, with 5% to 6% seen just once and 5.4% held by the top ten. The sample originates from a study of early T cells in non-severe SARS-CoV-2 infection. Study overall: Investigators sequenced bulk RNA drawn from unsorted whole blood, and chains remained unpaired.

Study conclusions and caveats: Database matching using VDJdb favored anti-spike CD8 responses, with private and CD4 specificities left missing.

The source is an adult who was a healthcare worker with PCR-confirmed SARS-CoV-2 infection or an uninfected control (not recorded which). Here the sequenced sample was whole blood, taken at baseline.

CDR3 DNA sequence: TGTGCCAGCAGCTTAGGTCTCTACAATGAGCAGTTCTTC. It encodes CASSLGLYNEQFF. The V and J genes are TRBV11-2 and TRBJ2-1, with D uncertain. V lost 1 base and J lost 3, with 4 bases in between. Looked up from germline, CDR1 is SGHAT and CDR2 is FQNNGV. This CDR3 spans 13 amino acids.